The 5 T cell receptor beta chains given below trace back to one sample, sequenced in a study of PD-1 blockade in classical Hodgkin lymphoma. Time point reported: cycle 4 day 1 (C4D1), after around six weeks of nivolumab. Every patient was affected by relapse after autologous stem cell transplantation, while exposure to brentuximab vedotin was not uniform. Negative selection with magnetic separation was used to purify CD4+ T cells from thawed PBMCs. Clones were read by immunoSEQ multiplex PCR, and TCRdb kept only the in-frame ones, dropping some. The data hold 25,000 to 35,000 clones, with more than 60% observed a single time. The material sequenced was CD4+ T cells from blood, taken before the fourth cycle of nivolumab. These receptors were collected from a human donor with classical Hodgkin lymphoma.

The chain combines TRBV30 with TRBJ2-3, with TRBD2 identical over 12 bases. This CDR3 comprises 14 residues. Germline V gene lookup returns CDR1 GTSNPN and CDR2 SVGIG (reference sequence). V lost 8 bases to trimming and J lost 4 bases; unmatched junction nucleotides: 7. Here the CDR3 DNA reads TGTGCCCGATCGACTAGCGGGAGCTCAGATACGCAGTATTTT. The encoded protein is CARSTSGSSDTQYF.

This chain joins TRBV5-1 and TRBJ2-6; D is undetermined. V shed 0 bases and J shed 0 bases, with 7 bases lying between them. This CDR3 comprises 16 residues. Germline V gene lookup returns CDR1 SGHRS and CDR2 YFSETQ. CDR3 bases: TGCGCCAGCAGCTTGGCCGGCAGCTCTGGGGCCAACGTCCTGACTTTC. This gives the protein CASSLAGSSGANVLTF.

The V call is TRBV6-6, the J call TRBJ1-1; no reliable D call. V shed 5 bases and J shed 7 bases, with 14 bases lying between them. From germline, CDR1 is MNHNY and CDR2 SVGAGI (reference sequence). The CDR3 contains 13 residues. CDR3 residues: CASSPSPNFEAFF. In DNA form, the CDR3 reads TGTGCCAGCAGTCCCAGCCCTAACTTTGAAGCTTTCTTT.

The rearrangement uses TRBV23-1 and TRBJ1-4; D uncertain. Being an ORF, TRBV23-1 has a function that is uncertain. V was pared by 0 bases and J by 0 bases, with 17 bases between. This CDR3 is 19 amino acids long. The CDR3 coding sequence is TGCGCCAGCAGTCAATCGGGGAATGATCGGGGATCAACTAATGAAAAACTGTTTTTT. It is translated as CASSQSGNDRGSTNEKLFF.

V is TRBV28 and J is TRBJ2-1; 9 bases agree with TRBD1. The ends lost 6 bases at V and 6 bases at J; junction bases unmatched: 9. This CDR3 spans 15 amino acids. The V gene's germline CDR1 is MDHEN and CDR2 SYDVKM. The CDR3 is CASSETGGAINEQFF. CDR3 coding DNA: TGTGCCAGCAGCGAAACAGGGGGCGCGATCAATGAGCAGTTCTTC.